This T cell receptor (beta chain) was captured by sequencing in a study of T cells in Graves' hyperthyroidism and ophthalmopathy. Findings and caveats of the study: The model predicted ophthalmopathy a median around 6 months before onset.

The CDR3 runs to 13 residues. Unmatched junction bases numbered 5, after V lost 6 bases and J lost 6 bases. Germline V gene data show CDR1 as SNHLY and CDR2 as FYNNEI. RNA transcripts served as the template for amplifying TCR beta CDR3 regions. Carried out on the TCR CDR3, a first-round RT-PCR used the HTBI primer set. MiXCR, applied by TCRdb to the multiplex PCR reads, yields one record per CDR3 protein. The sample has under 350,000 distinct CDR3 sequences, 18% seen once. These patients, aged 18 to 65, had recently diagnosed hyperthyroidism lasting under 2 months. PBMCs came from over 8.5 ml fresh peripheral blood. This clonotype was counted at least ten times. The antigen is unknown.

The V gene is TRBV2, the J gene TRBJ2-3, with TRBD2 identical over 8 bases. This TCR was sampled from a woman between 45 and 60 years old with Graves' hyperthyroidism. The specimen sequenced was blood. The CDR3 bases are TGTGCCAGCAGAGGAAAGCGGGGGGATACGCAGTATTTT. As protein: CASRGKRGDTQYF.